This T cell receptor beta chain comes out of a study of T cells in Graves' hyperthyroidism and ophthalmopathy. This clonotype was seen more than once but under ten times. The antigen remains undetermined. Germline CDR1 is SGHDN and CDR2 is FVKESK. V gave up 1 base and J gave up 0 bases, with 7 bases separating them. This CDR3 comprises 15 residues. RNA transcripts yielded amplified TCR beta CDR3 regions. The TCR CDR3 was amplified in a first-round RT-PCR using the HTBI primer set. TCRdb called the multiplex PCR reads again in MiXCR, with one record for every CDR3 protein. The sample lists over 650,000 distinct CDR3 sequences; just under 45% were seen once. Points from the study as a whole: Most clonotypes expanded in the thyroid (above 0.001) were also present in blood. The model's output predicted ophthalmopathy at a median of roughly 6 months prior to onset. By a 13 V-J model, ophthalmopathy was set apart from stable hyperthyroidism.

The chain joins TRBV14 to TRBJ1-3; D call uncertain. Sequenced sample: peripheral blood or thyroid tissue (not recorded which). The clonotype comes from an adult man with Graves' disease, either hyperthyroidism or ophthalmopathy (not recorded which). The DNA of the CDR3 is TGTGCCAGCAGCCAAGGGCGCAGCTCTGGAAACACCATATATTTT. Its translation: CASSQGRSSGNTIYF.